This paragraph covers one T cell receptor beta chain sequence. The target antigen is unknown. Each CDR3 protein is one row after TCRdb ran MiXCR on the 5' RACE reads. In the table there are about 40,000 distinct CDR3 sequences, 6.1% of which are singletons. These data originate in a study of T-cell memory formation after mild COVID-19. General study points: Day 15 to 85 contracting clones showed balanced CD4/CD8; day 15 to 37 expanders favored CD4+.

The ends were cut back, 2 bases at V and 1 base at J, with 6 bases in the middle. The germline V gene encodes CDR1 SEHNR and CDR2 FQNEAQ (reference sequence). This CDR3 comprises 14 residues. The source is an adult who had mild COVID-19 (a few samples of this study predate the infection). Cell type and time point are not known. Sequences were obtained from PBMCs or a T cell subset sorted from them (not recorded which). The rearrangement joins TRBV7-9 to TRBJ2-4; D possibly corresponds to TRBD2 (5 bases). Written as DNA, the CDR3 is TGTGCCAGCAGCTTAAGAGGGGCCAAAAACATTCAGTACTTC. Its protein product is CASSLRGAKNIQYF.